This TCR beta chain was recorded in a study of blood T cell repertoires in COVID-19 (dated by TCRdb to about 2020). Some background on the complete study: Collaborator samples came from the United States, Italy and Spain and covered acute and convalescent phases of COVID-19. The material from the prospective study consisted of cDNA or gDNA derived from T cells, B-cell-depleted T cells, or PBMCs. Deeply sampled blood TCRbeta repertoires from subjects exposed to, actively infected with, or recovered from COVID-19 were included in the dataset. The repertoires were released in a freely available public database intended as a resource for research on the immune response to SARS-CoV-2. The samples were drawn from the first 160 participants of the ongoing ImmuneRACE study and from some 1,300 subjects provided by 6 global collaborators. Sample metadata almost always included a de-identified subject ID, COVID-19 status, age in years and sex. Where available, HLA class I and class II types were taken from metadata supplied by the sample provider and were not determined by assay-based typing. The investigation overall reported the following: The quantity of clinical and demographic metadata differed by source and by participant and was supplied without curation.

V and J lose 6 bases and 1 base, and a span of 12 bases separates them. Counted from cysteine to phenylalanine, this CDR3 has 15 amino acids. The entry retains the CDR3 DNA only, 45 bases that are in frame from base 1. CDR1 and CDR2, per the germline V gene, are SNHLY and FYNNEI. TCRbeta CDR3 regions were amplified from genomic DNA by means of the immunoSEQ Assay, a bias-controlled multiplex PCR. From the authors' description of their analysis: Nucleated cell counts per sample were estimated from amplification of reference gene primers within the assay. To quantify the absolute abundance of each unique TCRbeta CDR3 rearrangement, sequence reads were collapsed and filtered. For each sample, productive Simpson clonality was calculated as the square root of Simpson's diversity index across productive rearrangements. Here the immuneACCESS table is served through TCRdb, limited to in-frame sequences with V and J called. Missing clones are a known gap in these copies; in checked studies unresolved V genes cover under half, and the rest lacks a known reason. For V, J and clone size, that table is used; D and trimming come from the DNA. The table for this sample lists some 120,000 clones; approximately 90% of them were counted only once. The ten largest clones take up 1.8% of the sample.

To note about this clone: Its binding antigen is unknown. No much larger clonotype is one base removed from it; base qualities were not supplied.

The collaborating institutions used their own protocols to collect whole blood in K2EDTA tubes. Collaborator samples were shipped for TCRbeta analysis as frozen whole blood, isolated PBMCs, or DNA extracted from either sample type. This clonotype originated in a human donor with active COVID-19. The donor label of this sample is uncertain. Recombination connected TRBV2 to TRBJ2-2; TRBD1 is a possible D gene, resting on 6 matching bases. What was sequenced was peripheral blood. The CDR3 reads as follows: CASRAGTLNTGELFF. In nucleotides, the sequence is TGTGCCAGCAGGGCCGGGACATTGAACACCGGGGAGCTGTTTTTT.